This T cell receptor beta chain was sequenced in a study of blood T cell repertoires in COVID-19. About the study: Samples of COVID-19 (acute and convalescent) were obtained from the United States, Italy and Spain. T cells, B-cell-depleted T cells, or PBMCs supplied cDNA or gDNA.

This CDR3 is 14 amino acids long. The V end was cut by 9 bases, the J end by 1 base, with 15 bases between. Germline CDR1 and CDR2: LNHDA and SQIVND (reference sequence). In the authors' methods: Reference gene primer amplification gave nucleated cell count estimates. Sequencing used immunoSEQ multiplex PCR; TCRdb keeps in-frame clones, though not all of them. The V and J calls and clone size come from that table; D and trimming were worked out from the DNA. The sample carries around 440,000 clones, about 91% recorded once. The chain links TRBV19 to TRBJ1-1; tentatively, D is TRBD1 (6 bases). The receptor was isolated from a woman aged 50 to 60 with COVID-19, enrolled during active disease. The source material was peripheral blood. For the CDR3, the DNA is TGTGCCAGCACAGGGTTTTTAAGGAACACTGAAGCTTTCTTT. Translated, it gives CASTGFLRNTEAFF.